This T cell receptor beta chain was captured in a study of beta chain features in type 1 diabetes. Study context: The patient and healthy donor groups were comparable for age, gender and cell yields.

A word on this clone: Antigen unknown.

A single heparinised draw of roughly 110 mL on average was taken per donor. Cells sorted by CD45RO/CCR7/CD25/CD127/CD95/CD27 comprised CD4+ naive, central memory, regulatory and stem cell-like memory cells. Study-level findings and limits: Across all four CD4+ subsets, people with type 1 diabetes showed modestly shorter TCRB CDR3s. Healthy donors had naive, central memory and Treg TCRB repertoires that appeared less similar than those seen among patients.

Sequencing targeted expressed TCRB transcripts, as all isolated RNA had been reverse transcribed. Profiling relied on immunoSEQ multiplex PCR, and the TCRdb table lists in-frame clones only, not all of them. In the table there are more than 250,000 clones, around 25% of which are singletons. This CDR3 spans 13 amino acids. The V and J ends lost 5 bases and 4 bases respectively, with 12 bases between them. The V gene's germline CDR1 is LGHNA and CDR2 YNFKEQ. The source is a woman aged 25 to 39 with type 1 diabetes. Sequenced input: naive CD4+ T cells from blood. V and J are TRBV4-2 and TRBJ2-7; D gene ambiguous. For the CDR3, the DNA is TGTGCCAGCAGCTACGAACTATTGTACGAGCAGTACTTC. Translation: CASSYELLYEQYF.